The count of the clone carrying this T cell receptor (beta chain) is one. CDR1 and CDR2 from the germline V gene are ENHRY and SYGVKD. This CDR3 contains 14 residues. V gave up 3 bases and J gave up 6 bases; unmatched junction bases: 5. This sample was included in a study of blood T cell repertoires in COVID-19. Only in-frame clones appear in the TCRdb table, and some are missing; sequencing was by immunoSEQ multiplex PCR. The repertoire holds about 300,000 clones, with about nine tenths as singletons. Sequencing input: PBMCs or T cells enriched from blood (not recorded which). The receptor comes from a young man who had recovered from COVID-19. The chain couples TRBV10-3 to TRBJ2-1; the match to TRBD2 covers 7 bases. The CDR3 nucleotides read TGTGCCATCAGTGACCCGACTAGCCCCAATGAGCAGTTCTTC. Residues: CAISDPTSPNEQFF.